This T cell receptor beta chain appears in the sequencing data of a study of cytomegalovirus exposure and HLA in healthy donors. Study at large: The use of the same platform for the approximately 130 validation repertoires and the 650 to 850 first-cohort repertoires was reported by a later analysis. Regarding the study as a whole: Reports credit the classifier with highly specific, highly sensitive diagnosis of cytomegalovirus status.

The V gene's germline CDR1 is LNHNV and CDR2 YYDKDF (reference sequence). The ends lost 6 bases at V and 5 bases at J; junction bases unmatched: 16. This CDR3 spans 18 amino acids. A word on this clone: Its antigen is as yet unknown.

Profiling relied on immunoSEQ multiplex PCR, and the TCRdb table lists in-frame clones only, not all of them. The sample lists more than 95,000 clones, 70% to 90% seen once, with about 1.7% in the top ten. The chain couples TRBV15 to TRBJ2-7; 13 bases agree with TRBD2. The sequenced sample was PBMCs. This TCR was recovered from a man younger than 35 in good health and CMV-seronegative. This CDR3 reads CATSTPRRGLAGADEQYF. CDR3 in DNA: TGTGCCACCAGTACCCCTCGAAGAGGACTAGCGGGAGCCGACGAGCAGTACTTC.